Listed below are T cell receptor beta chains from one sample, sequenced in a study of cytomegalovirus exposure and HLA in healthy donors. The protocol was immunoSEQ multiplex PCR, while the TCRdb copy is restricted to in-frame clones and leaves out a portion. The sample has more than 200,000 clones, about 79% seen once; the top ten hold 1.5% to 2%. Sequences were obtained from PBMCs. Source of these receptors: a male donor in good health and CMV-seronegative. The CDR3 runs from the conserved cysteine through the conserved F or W. Fields, in order: V gene, J gene, clone size, D gene, CDR3 protein, CDR3 DNA. A D gene is named only where the DNA matches it firmly. Part of the rows lack a size; the others show once, few, many or a class for expanded clones.

V: TRBV5-4; J: TRBJ2-7; size: .; D: TRBD1; CDR3: CASSLEDRNTYEQYF; DNA: TGTGCCAGCAGCTTGGAGGACAGGAACACCTACGAGCAGTACTTC
V: TRBV19; J: TRBJ2-1; size: .; D: TRBD1; CDR3: CASSGGTGFNEQFF; DNA: TGTGCCAGTAGTGGCGGGACAGGGTTCAATGAGCAGTTCTTC
V: TRBV30; J: TRBJ2-1; size: once; D: TRBD2; CDR3: CAWAGGVEQFF; DNA: TGTGCCTGGGCGGGAGGTGTTGAGCAGTTCTTC
V: TRBV19; J: TRBJ1-5; size: .; D: .; CDR3: CASTRGTAENQPQHF; DNA: TGTGCCAGTACCCGGGGGACTGCGGAGAATCAGCCCCAGCATTTT
V: TRBV6-5; J: TRBJ1-6; size: few; D: TRBD1; CDR3: CASSDRDNSPLHF; DNA: TGTGCCAGCAGTGACAGGGATAATTCACCCCTCCACTTT
V: TRBV5-1; J: TRBJ2-7; size: .; D: TRBD1; CDR3: CASRRQGDSYEQYF; DNA: TGCGCCAGCAGGAGACAGGGGGATAGCTACGAGCAGTACTTC
V: TRBV7-2; J: TRBJ1-5; size: .; D: .; CDR3: CASSLGPLIEPQHF; DNA: TGTGCCAGCAGCTTAGGCCCACTTATCGAGCCCCAGCATTTT
V: TRBV18; J: TRBJ2-7; size: .; D: TRBD1; CDR3: CASSLSRDRTYEQYF; DNA: TGTGCCAGCTCACTGAGCCGGGACAGGACCTACGAGCAGTACTTC
V: TRBV5-1; J: TRBJ2-6; size: .; D: TRBD1; CDR3: CASSLRTGRSGANVLTF; DNA: TGCGCCAGCAGCTTGAGGACAGGGAGGTCTGGGGCCAACGTCCTGACTTTC
V: TRBV28; J: TRBJ2-7; size: .; D: .; CDR3: CASRNPGLLHEQYF; DNA: TGTGCCAGCAGGAACCCGGGACTTCTCCACGAGCAGTACTTC
V: TRBV4-1; J: TRBJ1-3; size: .; D: .; CDR3: CASSQPHRVSGNTIYF; DNA: TGCGCCAGCAGCCAGCCCCACAGGGTCTCTGGAAACACCATATATTTT
V: TRBV7-9; J: TRBJ1-5; size: once; D: .; CDR3: CASSRYEDREGQPQHF; DNA: TGTGCCAGCAGCCGATACGAGGACAGAGAGGGTCAGCCCCAGCATTTT
V: TRBV6-5; J: TRBJ2-5; size: few; D: .; CDR3: CASSYRRGAQETQYF; DNA: TGTGCCAGCAGTTACCGACGGGGAGCTCAAGAGACCCAGTACTTC
V: TRBV5-1; J: TRBJ1-2; size: .; D: .; CDR3: CASSLGQADGYTF; DNA: TGCGCCAGCAGCTTGGGACAGGCGGATGGCTACACCTTC
V: TRBV10-3; J: TRBJ1-2; size: once; D: TRBD1; CDR3: CAISGGTGGADYGYTF; DNA: TGTGCCATCAGTGGGGGGACAGGGGGCGCGGACTATGGCTACACCTTC
V: TRBV5-5; J: TRBJ1-4; size: few; D: .; CDR3: CASSLDQGWEKLFF; DNA: TGTGCCAGCAGCTTGGATCAGGGTTGGGAAAAACTGTTTTTT
V: TRBV13; J: TRBJ2-2; size: .; D: TRBD1; CDR3: CASSTGQGVTGELFF; DNA: TGTGCCAGCAGCACCGGACAGGGTGTCACCGGGGAGCTGTTTTTT
V: TRBV10-1; J: TRBJ2-3; size: .; D: TRBD2; CDR3: CATPVLAGGTDTQYF; DNA: TGCGCCACCCCGGTTTTGGCGGGGGGCACAGATACGCAGTATTTT
V: TRBV25-1; J: TRBJ2-7; size: .; D: TRBD1; CDR3: CASSTQGTDYEQYF; DNA: TGTGCCAGCAGTACCCAGGGGACAGACTACGAGCAGTACTTC
V: TRBV28; J: TRBJ1-2; size: .; D: .; CDR3: CASLERGGDYGYTF; DNA: TGTGCCAGTTTAGAGAGGGGAGGGGACTATGGCTACACCTTC
V: TRBV28; J: TRBJ1-2; size: .; D: TRBD1; CDR3: CASSSAGTGYASNYGYTF; DNA: TGTGCCAGCAGTTCCGCCGGGACAGGATACGCGAGTAACTATGGCTACACCTTC
V: TRBV4-3; J: TRBJ2-1; size: .; D: TRBD1; CDR3: CASSHHLWTGPEWSYNEQFF; DNA: TGCGCCAGCAGCCACCACCTCTGGACAGGGCCCGAGTGGTCCTACAATGAGCAGTTCTTC
V: TRBV7-3; J: TRBJ2-1; size: few; D: .; CDR3: CASSPDRRNEQFF; DNA: TGTGCCAGCAGCCCTGACAGGCGCAATGAGCAGTTCTTC
V: TRBV7-6; J: TRBJ2-7; size: .; D: .; CDR3: CASSLEAGVNYEQYF; DNA: TGTGCCAGCAGCTTAGAGGCAGGTGTAAACTACGAGCAGTACTTC
V: TRBV10-3; J: TRBJ1-5; size: .; D: TRBD1; CDR3: CAISRQGEGNNQPQHF; DNA: TGTGCCATCAGTAGACAGGGAGAGGGGAACAATCAGCCCCAGCATTTT
V: TRBV11-2; J: TRBJ1-6; size: .; D: .; CDR3: CASDKGHSYNSPLHF; DNA: TGTGCCAGCGATAAGGGGCACTCCTATAATTCACCCCTCCACTTT
V: TRBV27; J: TRBJ1-5; size: .; D: TRBD1; CDR3: CASRPSGGPGQPQHF; DNA: TGTGCCAGCAGACCTTCAGGGGGCCCAGGTCAGCCCCAGCATTTT
V: TRBV27; J: TRBJ2-7; size: few; D: TRBD2; CDR3: CASRRSGGLAGYEQYF; DNA: TGTGCCAGCAGACGATCGGGGGGGCTAGCGGGCTACGAGCAGTACTTC
V: TRBV11-2; J: TRBJ2-1; size: .; D: TRBD2; CDR3: CASSYTSGRFNNEQFF; DNA: TGTGCCAGCAGTTACACTAGCGGGAGATTCAACAATGAGCAGTTCTTC
V: TRBV7-9; J: TRBJ1-4; size: .; D: .; CDR3: CASSLNTGSEKLFF; DNA: TGTGCCAGCAGCTTAAACACAGGAAGTGAAAAACTGTTTTTT
V: TRBV27; J: TRBJ2-1; size: .; D: .; CDR3: CASSGLGQQRNEQFF; DNA: TGTGCCAGCAGCGGGCTCGGACAGCAGCGCAATGAGCAGTTCTTC
V: TRBV9; J: TRBJ2-1; size: .; D: TRBD2; CDR3: CASSVGGGNWSSYNEQFF; DNA: TGTGCCAGCAGCGTAGGGGGAGGGAACTGGAGCTCCTACAATGAGCAGTTCTTC
V: TRBV14; J: TRBJ2-7; size: .; D: TRBD2; CDR3: CASSQSGTIHYEQYF; DNA: TGTGCCAGCAGCCAGAGCGGGACGATCCACTACGAGCAGTACTTC
V: TRBV11-2; J: TRBJ1-2; size: .; D: TRBD1; CDR3: CASSSWTGYGYTF; DNA: TGTGCCAGCAGCTCCTGGACAGGATATGGCTACACCTTC
V: TRBV19; J: TRBJ2-7; size: .; D: TRBD1; CDR3: CASRKDRVGHEQYF; DNA: TGTGCCAGTAGAAAAGACAGGGTAGGCCACGAGCAGTACTTC
V: TRBV27; J: TRBJ1-2; size: .; D: TRBD1; CDR3: CASSPQGAAYGYTF; DNA: TGTGCCAGCAGTCCGCAGGGGGCAGCATATGGCTACACCTTC
V: TRBV5-3; J: TRBJ1-5; size: .; D: TRBD1; CDR3: CARSPRLPGQYSNQPQHF; DNA: TGTGCCAGAAGCCCGAGACTACCGGGACAGTATAGCAATCAGCCCCAGCATTTT
V: TRBV19; J: TRBJ2-5; size: .; D: .; CDR3: CASSTQGGFGTQYF; DNA: TGTGCCAGTAGTACCCAGGGAGGTTTTGGGACCCAGTACTTC
V: TRBV29-1; J: TRBJ2-1; size: .; D: TRBD1; CDR3: CSPFGDRSYNEQFF; DNA: TGCAGCCCATTCGGGGACAGGTCCTACAATGAGCAGTTCTTC
V: TRBV4-3; J: TRBJ1-2; size: .; D: TRBD1; CDR3: CASSQVDRASGYTF; DNA: TGCGCCAGCAGCCAAGTAGACAGGGCTAGTGGCTACACCTTC